This is a list of T cell receptor beta chains from one sample in a study of shared clonotypes between healthy human individuals. Produced via immunoSEQ multiplex PCR; TCRdb's table is partial and in-frame only. The data contain about 2.1 million clones, 85% to 95% of them singletons. Sequencing was done on a sample of naive CD8+ T cells from PBMCs. These receptors all stem from a man younger than 30 in good health. Some clones in this sample may be carry-over from other donors' samples. Both conserved end residues are part of each CDR3. D genes are given only for firm matches. The listing skips clone size in some rows; elsewhere it reads once, few, many or a size class.

V gene: TRBV9
clone size: .
D gene: .
J gene: TRBJ2-1
CDR3 DNA: TGTGCCAGCAGCGTAGGTAAATACAATGAGCAGTTCTTC
CDR3 protein: CASSVGKYNEQFF

V gene: TRBV5-4
clone size: .
D gene: .
J gene: TRBJ2-7
CDR3 DNA: TGTGCCAGCAGCCGCCTTGGCTCGCCCTACGAGCAGTACTTC
CDR3 protein: CASSRLGSPYEQYF

V gene: TRBV27
clone size: .
D gene: .
J gene: TRBJ1-1
CDR3 DNA: TGTGCCAGCAGTTTATACGCACATTTGAACACTGAAGCTTTCTTT
CDR3 protein: CASSLYAHLNTEAFF

V gene: TRBV27
clone size: few
D gene: .
J gene: TRBJ1-5
CDR3 DNA: TGTGCCAGCAGTCAACAGGATAGCAATCAGCCCCAGCATTTT
CDR3 protein: CASSQQDSNQPQHF

V gene: TRBV13
clone size: .
D gene: .
J gene: TRBJ2-5
CDR3 DNA: TGTGCCAGCAATACATTCGGCGGAGAGACCCAGTACTTC
CDR3 protein: CASNTFGGETQYF

V gene: TRBV5-1
clone size: .
D gene: .
J gene: TRBJ1-3
CDR3 DNA: TGCGCCAGCAGCGAGTCCCAGGGAAACACCATATATTTT
CDR3 protein: CASSESQGNTIYF

V gene: TRBV27
clone size: .
D gene: .
J gene: TRBJ2-2
CDR3 DNA: TGTGCCAGCAGTGGAACCAACACCGGGGAGCTGTTTTTT
CDR3 protein: CASSGTNTGELFF

V gene: TRBV30
clone size: .
D gene: TRBD2
J gene: TRBJ2-7
CDR3 DNA: TGTGCCTGGAGTGTACCACTAGCGGGCGCCTACGAGCAGTACTTC
CDR3 protein: CAWSVPLAGAYEQYF

V gene: TRBV9
clone size: once
D gene: TRBD2
J gene: TRBJ2-1
CDR3 DNA: TGTGCCAGCAGCACCCTGGGCGGGAGGGCCCTCTACAATGAGCAGTTCTTC
CDR3 protein: CASSTLGGRALYNEQFF

V gene: TRBV4-1
clone size: .
D gene: TRBD2
J gene: TRBJ2-5
CDR3 DNA: TGCGCCAGCAGCCTGATAATAGCGGGAGAGGAAGAGACCCAGTACTTC
CDR3 protein: CASSLIIAGEEETQYF

V gene: TRBV28
clone size: .
D gene: TRBD1
J gene: TRBJ2-7
CDR3 DNA: TGTGCCAGCAGAAGGACCGGGACAGTATCGTACGAGCAGTACTTC
CDR3 protein: CASRRTGTVSYEQYF

V gene: TRBV7-2
clone size: .
D gene: TRBD2
J gene: TRBJ2-7
CDR3 DNA: TGTGCCAGCAGCCCGCGCCGACTAGCGGATAGCTCCTACGAGCAGTACTTC
CDR3 protein: CASSPRRLADSSYEQYF

V gene: TRBV9
clone size: .
D gene: .
J gene: TRBJ1-2
CDR3 DNA: TGTGCCAGCAGCTTTGGCCAGGGTGCCTATGGCTACACCTTC
CDR3 protein: CASSFGQGAYGYTF

V gene: TRBV7-3
clone size: .
D gene: .
J gene: TRBJ1-1
CDR3 DNA: TGTGCCAGCAGCGCGGACAGCAACACTGAAGCTTTCTTT
CDR3 protein: CASSADSNTEAFF

V gene: TRBV27
clone size: once
D gene: .
J gene: TRBJ2-3
CDR3 DNA: TGTGCCAGCATACCTAAGAGGTTTGGACAGTCCTCAGATACGCAGTATTTT
CDR3 protein: CASIPKRFGQSSDTQYF

V gene: TRBV19
clone size: .
D gene: .
J gene: TRBJ2-1
CDR3 DNA: TGTGCCAGTAGTATCCAATTAGACTATAACCATGAGCAGTTCTTC
CDR3 protein: CASSIQLDYNHEQFF

V gene: TRBV27
clone size: .
D gene: TRBD2
J gene: TRBJ2-7
CDR3 DNA: TGTGCCAGCAGTTTATCGGGCGGGAGTATTTCCTACGAGCAGTACTTC
CDR3 protein: CASSLSGGSISYEQYF